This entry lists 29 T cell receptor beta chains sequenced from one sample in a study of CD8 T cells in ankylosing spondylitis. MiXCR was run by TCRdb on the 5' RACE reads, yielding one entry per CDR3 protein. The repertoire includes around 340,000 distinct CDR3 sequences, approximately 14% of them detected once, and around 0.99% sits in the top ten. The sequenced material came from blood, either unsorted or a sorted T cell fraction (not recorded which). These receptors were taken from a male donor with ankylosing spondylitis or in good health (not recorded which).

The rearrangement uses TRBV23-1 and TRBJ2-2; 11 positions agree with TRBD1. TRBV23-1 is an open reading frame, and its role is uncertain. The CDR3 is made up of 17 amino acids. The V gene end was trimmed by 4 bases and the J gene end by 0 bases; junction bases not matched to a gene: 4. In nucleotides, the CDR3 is TGCGCCAGCAGTCTACGGACAGGGGGCGCGAACACCGGGGAGCTGTTTTTT. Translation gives CASSLRTGGANTGELFF.

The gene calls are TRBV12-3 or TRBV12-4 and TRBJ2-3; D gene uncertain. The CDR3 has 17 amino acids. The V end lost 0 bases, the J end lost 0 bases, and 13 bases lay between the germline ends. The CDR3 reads CASSLATRPSSTDTQYF. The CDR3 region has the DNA TGTGCCAGCAGTTTAGCGACCAGGCCGTCTAGCACAGATACGCAGTATTTT.

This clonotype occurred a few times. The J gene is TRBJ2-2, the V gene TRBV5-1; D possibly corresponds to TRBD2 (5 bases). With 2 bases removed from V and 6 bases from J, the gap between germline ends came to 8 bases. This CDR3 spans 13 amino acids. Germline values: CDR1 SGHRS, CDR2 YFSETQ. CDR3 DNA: TGCGCCAGCAGCTTAGCGGTCTCCGGGGAGCTGTTTTTT. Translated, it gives CASSLAVSGELFF.

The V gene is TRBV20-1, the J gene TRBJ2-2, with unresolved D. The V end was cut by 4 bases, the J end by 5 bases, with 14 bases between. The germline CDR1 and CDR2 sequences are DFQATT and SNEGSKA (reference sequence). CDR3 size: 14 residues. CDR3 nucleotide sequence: TGCAGTGCTAAAGAATTGGGCTCTACCGGGGAGCTGTTTTTT. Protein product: CSAKELGSTGELFF.

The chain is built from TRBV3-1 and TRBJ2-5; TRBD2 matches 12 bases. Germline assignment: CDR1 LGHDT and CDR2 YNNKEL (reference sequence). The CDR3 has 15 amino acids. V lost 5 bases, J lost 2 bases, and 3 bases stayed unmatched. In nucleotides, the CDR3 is TGTGCCAGCAGCAGGACTAGCGGGGAACAAGAGACCCAGTACTTC. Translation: CASSRTSGEQETQYF.

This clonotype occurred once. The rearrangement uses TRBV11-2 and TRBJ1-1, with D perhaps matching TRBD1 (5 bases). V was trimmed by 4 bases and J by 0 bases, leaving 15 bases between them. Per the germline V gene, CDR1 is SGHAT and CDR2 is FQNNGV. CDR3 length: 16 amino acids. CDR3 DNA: TGTGCCAGCAGCTCCGTCTCGACAGATTTGAACACTGAAGCTTTCTTT. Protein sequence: CASSSVSTDLNTEAFF.

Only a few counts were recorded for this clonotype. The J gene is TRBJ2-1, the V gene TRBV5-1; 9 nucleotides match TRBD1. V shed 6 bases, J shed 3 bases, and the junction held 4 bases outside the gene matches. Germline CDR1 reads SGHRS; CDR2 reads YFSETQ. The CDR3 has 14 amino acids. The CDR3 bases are TGCGCCAGCACGACAGGGGGAGGCTACAATGAGCAGTTCTTC. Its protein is CASTTGGGYNEQFF.

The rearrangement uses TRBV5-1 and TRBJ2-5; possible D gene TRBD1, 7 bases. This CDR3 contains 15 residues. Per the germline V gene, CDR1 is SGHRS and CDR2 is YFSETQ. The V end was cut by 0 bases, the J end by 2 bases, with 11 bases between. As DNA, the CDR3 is TGCGCCAGCAGCTTGGACGGGGGACAGCAAGAGACCCAGTACTTC. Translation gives CASSLDGGQQETQYF.

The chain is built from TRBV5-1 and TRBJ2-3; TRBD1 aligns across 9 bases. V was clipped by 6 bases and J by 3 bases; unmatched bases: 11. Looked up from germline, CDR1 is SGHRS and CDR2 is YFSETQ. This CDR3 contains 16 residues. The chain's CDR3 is CASNYVSGQGTDTQYF. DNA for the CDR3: TGCGCCAGCAATTACGTTTCAGGACAGGGGACAGATACGCAGTATTTT. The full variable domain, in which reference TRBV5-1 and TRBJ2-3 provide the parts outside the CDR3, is KAGVTQTPRYLIKTRGQQVTLSCSPISGHRSVSWYQQTPGQGLQFLFEYFSETQRNKGNFPGRFSGRQFSNSRSEMNVSTLELGDSALYLCASNYVSGQGTDTQYFGPGTRLTVL.

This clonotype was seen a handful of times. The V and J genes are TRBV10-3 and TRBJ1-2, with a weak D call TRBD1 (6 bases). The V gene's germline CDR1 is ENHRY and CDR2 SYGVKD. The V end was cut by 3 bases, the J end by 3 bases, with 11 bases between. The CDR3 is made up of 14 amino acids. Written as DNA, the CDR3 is TGTGCCATCAGTGATATGGGGGGCGACTATGGCTACACCTTC. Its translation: CAISDMGGDYGYTF.

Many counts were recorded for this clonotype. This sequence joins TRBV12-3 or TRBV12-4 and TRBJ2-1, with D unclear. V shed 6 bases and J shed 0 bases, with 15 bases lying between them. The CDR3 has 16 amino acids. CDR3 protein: CASSQVGGFSYNEQFF. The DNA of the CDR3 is TGTGCCAGCAGCCAAGTTGGTGGGTTCTCCTACAATGAGCAGTTCTTC.

CDR3 protein: CAISDYETPSQETQYF. In nucleotides, the CDR3 is TGTGCCATCAGTGATTATGAGACACCTTCCCAAGAGACCCAGTACTTC. The V call is TRBV10-3, the J call TRBJ2-5; the D is unclear. Germline V gene sequence: CDR1 ENHRY, CDR2 SYGVKD. This CDR3 region has 16 residues. The V end lost 3 bases, the J end lost 1 base, and 15 bases lay between the germline ends.

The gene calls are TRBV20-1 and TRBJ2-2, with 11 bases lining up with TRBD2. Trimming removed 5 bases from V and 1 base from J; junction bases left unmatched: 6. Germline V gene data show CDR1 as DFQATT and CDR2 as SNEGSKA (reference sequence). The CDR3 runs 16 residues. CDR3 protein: CSAVASGGLNTGELFF. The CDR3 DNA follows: TGCAGTGCTGTGGCTAGCGGGGGGCTGAACACCGGGGAGCTGTTTTTT.

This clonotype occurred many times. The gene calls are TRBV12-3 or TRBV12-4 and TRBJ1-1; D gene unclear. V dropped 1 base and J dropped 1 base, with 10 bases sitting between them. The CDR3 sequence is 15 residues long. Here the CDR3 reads CASSLERLENTEAFF. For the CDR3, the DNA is TGTGCCAGCAGTTTAGAGAGGTTGGAGAACACTGAAGCTTTCTTT.

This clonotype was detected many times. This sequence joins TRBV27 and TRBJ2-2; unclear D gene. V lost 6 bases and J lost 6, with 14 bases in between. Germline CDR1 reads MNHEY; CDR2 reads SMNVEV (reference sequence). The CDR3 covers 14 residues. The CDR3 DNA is TGTGCCAGCAGCGCTTTGGCCCGACCCGGGGAGCTGTTTTTT. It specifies CASSALARPGELFF.

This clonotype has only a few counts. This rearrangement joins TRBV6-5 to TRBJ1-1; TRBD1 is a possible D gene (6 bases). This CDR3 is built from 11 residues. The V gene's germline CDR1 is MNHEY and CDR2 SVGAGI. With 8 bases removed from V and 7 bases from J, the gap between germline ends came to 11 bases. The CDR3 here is CASRGAIEAFF. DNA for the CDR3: TGTGCCAGCCGGGGGGCCATTGAAGCTTTCTTT.

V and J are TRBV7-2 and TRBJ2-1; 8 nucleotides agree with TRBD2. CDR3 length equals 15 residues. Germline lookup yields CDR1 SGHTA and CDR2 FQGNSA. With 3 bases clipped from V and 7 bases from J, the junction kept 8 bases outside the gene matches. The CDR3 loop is CASSFQTSARNEQFF. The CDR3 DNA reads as TGTGCCAGCAGCTTCCAGACTAGCGCCAGGAATGAGCAGTTCTTC.

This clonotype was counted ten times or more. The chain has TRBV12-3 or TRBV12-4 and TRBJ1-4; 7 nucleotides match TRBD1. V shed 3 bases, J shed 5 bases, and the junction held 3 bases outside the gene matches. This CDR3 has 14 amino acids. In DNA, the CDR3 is TGTGCCAGCAGTTTGTCGGGACAGAATGAAAAACTGTTTTTT. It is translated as CASSLSGQNEKLFF.

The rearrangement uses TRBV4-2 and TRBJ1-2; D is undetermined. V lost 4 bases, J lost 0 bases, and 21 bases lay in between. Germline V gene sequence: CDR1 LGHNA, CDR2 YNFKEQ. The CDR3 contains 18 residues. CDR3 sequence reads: CASSPTVGSELSNYGYTF. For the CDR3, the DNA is TGTGCCAGCAGCCCCACCGTCGGTTCCGAACTTTCTAACTATGGCTACACCTTC.

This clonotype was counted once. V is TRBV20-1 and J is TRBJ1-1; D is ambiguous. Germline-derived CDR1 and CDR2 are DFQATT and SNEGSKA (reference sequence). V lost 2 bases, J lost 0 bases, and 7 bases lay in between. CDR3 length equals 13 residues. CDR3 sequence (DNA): TGCAGTGCTAGAAAGCACTTGAACACTGAAGCTTTCTTT. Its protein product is CSARKHLNTEAFF.

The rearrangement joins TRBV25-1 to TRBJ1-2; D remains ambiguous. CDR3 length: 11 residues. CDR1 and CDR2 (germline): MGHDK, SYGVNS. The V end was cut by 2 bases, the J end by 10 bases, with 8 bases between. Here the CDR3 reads CASSEASYYTF. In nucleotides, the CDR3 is TGTGCCAGCAGTGAAGCCAGCTACTACACCTTC.

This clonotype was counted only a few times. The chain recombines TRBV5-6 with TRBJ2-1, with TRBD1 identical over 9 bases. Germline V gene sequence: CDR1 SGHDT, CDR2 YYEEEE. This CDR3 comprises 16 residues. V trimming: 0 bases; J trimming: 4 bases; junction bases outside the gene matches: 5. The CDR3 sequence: CASSLGGQGQYNEQFF. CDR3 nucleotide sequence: TGTGCCAGCAGCTTGGGGGGACAGGGACAATACAATGAGCAGTTCTTC. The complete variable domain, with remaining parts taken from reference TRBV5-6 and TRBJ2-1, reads DAGVTQSPTHLIKTRGQQVTLRCSPKSGHDTVSWYQQALGQGPQFIFQYYEEEERQRGNFPDRFSGHQFPNYSSELNVNALLLGDSALYLCASSLGGQGQYNEQFFGPGTRLTVL.

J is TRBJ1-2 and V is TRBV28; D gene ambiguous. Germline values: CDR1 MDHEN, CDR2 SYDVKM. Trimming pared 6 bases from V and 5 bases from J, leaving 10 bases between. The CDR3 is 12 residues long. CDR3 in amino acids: CASSAVKYGYTF. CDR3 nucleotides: TGTGCCAGCAGCGCCGTCAAGTATGGCTACACCTTC.

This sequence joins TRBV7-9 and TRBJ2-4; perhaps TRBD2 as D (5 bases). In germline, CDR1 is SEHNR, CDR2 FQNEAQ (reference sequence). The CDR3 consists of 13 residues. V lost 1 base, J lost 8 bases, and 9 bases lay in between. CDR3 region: CASSLGGMYIQYF. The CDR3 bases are TGTGCCAGCAGCTTAGGAGGGATGTACATTCAGTACTTC.

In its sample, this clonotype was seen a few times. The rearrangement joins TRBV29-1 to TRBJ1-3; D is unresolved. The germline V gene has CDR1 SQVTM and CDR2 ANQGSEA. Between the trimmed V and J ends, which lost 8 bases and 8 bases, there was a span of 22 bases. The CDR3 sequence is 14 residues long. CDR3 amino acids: CSPKVRGPKDTIYF. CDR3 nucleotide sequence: TGCAGCCCAAAAGTACGGGGTCCTAAGGACACCATATATTTT.

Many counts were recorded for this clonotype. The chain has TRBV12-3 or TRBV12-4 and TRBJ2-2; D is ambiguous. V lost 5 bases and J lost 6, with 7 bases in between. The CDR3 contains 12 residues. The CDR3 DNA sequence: TGTGCCAGCAGTCTCCGATCCGGGGAGCTGTTTTTT. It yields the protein CASSLRSGELFF.

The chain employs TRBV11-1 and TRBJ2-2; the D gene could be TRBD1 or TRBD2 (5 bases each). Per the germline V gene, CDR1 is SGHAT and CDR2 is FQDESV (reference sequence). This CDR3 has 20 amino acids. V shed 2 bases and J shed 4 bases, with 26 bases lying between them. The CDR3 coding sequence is TGTGCCAGCAGCTTATCGGTCCCTGTTGGGGGTAGGAAGGCCACCGGGGAGCTGTTTTTT. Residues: CASSLSVPVGGRKATGELFF.

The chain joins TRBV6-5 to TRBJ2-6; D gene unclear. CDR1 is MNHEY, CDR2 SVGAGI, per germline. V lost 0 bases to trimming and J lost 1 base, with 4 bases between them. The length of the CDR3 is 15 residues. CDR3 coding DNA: TGTGCCAGCAGTTACTCCCTGTCTGGGGCCAACGTCCTGACTTTC. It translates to CASSYSLSGANVLTF.

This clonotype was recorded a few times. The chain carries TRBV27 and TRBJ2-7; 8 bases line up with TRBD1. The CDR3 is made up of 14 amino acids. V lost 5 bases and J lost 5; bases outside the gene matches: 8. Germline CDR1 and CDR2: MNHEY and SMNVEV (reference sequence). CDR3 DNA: TGTGCCAGCAGTGCACGACAGGGGTACGACGAGCAGTACTTC. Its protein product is CASSARQGYDEQYF.